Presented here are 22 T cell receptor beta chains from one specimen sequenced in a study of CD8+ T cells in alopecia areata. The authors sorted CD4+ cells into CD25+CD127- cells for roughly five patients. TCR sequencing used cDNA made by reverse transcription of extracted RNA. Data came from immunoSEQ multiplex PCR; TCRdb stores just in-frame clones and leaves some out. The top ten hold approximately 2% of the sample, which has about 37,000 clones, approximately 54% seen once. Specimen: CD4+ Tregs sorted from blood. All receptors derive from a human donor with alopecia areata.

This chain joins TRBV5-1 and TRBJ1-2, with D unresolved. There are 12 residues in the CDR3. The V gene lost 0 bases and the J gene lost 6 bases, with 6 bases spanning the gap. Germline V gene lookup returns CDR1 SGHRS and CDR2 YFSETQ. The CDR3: CASSLAGDGYTF. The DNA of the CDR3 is TGCGCCAGCAGCTTGGCCGGGGATGGCTACACCTTC.

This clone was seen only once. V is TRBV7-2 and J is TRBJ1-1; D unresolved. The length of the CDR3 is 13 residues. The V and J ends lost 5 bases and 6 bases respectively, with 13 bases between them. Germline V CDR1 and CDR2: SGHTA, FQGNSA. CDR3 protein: CASSPGMGAEAFF. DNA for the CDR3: TGTGCCAGCAGCCCGGGGATGGGAGCTGAAGCTTTCTTT.

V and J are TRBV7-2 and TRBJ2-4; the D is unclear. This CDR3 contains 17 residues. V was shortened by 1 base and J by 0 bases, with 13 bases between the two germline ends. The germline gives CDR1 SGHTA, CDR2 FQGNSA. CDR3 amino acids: CASSLEPLSPAKNIQYF. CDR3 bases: TGTGCCAGCAGCTTAGAGCCCCTCTCGCCAGCCAAAAACATTCAGTACTTC.

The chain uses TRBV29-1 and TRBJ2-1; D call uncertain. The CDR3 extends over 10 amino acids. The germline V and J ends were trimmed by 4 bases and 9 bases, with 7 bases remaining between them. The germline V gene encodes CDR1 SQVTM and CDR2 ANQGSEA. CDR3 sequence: CSVALSEQFF. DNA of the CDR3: TGCAGCGTTGCCTTAAGTGAGCAGTTCTTC.

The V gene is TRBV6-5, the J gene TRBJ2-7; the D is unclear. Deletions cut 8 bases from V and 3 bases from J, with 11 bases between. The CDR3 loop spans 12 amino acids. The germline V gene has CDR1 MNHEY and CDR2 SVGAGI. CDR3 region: CASGRVIYEQYF. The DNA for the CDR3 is TGTGCCAGCGGTCGGGTGATCTACGAGCAGTACTTC.

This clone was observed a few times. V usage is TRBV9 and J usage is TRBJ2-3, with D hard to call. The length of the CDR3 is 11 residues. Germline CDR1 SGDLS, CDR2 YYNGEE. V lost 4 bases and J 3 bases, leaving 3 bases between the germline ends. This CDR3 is CASSRTDTQYF. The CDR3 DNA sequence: TGTGCCAGCAGCCGTACAGATACGCAGTATTTT.

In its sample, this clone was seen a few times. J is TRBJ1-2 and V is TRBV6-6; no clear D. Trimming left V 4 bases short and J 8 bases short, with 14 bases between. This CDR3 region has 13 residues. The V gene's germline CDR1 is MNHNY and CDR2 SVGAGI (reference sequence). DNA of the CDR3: TGTGCCAGCAGTTCCGACACCACCGGAGGCTACACCTTC. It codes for CASSSDTTGGYTF.

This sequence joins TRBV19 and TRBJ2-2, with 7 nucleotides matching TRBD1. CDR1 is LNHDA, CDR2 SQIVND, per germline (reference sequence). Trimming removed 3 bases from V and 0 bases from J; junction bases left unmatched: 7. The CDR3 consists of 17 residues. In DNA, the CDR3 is TGTGCCAGTAGTATTACCCACAGGGGATCGAACACCGGGGAGCTGTTTTTT. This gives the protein CASSITHRGSNTGELFF.

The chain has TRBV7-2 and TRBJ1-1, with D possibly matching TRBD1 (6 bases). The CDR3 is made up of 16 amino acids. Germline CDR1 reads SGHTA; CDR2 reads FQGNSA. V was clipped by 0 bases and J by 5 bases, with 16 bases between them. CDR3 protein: CASSLAAAGVGTEAFF. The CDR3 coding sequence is TGTGCCAGCAGCTTAGCGGCGGCAGGGGTGGGGACTGAAGCTTTCTTT.

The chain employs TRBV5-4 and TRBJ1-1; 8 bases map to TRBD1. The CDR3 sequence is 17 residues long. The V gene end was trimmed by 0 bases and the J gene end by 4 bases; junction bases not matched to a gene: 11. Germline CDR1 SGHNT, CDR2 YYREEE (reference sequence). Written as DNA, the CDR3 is TGTGCCAGCAGCTTGGCTCTTGCAGGGGGCGCGAGCACTGAAGCTTTCTTT. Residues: CASSLALAGGASTEAFF. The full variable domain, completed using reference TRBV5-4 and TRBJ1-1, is ETGVTQSPTHLIKTRGQQVTLRCSSQSGHNTVSWYQQALGQGPQFIFQYYREEENGRGNFPPRFSGLQFPNYSSELNVNALELDDSALYLCASSLALAGGASTEAFFGQGTRLTVV.

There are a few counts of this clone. In DNA form, the CDR3 reads TGTGCCAGCAGTGCTCCCTTCCTAGCGGGGGGATACAATGAGCAGTTCTTC. Its protein is CASSAPFLAGGYNEQFF. The rearrangement joins TRBV25-1 to TRBJ2-1, with 11 bases aligning to TRBD2. V trimming: 4 bases; J trimming: 4 bases; junction bases outside the gene matches: 9. This CDR3 has 17 amino acids. Germline lookup yields CDR1 MGHDK and CDR2 SYGVNS.

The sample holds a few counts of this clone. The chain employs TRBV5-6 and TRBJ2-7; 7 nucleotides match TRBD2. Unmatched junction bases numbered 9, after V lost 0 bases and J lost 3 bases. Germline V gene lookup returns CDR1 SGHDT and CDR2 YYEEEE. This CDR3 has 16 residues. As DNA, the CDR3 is TGTGCCAGCAGCTTGGGGTACGGGGGGAGAGGCTACGAGCAGTACTTC. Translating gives CASSLGYGGRGYEQYF. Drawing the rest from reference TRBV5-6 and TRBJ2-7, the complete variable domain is DAGVTQSPTHLIKTRGQQVTLRCSPKSGHDTVSWYQQALGQGPQFIFQYYEEEERQRGNFPDRFSGHQFPNYSSELNVNALLLGDSALYLCASSLGYGGRGYEQYFGPGTRLTVT.

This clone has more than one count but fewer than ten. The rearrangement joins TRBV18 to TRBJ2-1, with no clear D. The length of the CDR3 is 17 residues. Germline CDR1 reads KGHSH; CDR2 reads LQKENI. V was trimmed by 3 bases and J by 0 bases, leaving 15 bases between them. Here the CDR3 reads CASSPEVFSVSYNEQFF. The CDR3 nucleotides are TGTGCCAGCTCACCCGAAGTGTTCTCAGTCTCCTACAATGAGCAGTTCTTC.

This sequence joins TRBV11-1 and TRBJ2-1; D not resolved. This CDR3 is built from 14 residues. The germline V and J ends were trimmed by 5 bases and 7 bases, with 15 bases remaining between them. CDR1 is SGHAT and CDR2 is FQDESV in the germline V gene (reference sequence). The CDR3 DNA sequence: TGTGCCAGCAGCCCAGCCACGACATGGAATGAGCAGTTCTTC. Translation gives CASSPATTWNEQFF. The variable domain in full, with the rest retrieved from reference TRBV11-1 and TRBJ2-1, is EAEVAQSPRYKITEKSQAVAFWCDPISGHATLYWYRQILGQGPELLVQFQDESVVDDSQLPKDRFSAERLKGVDSTLKIQPAELGDSAMYLCASSPATTWNEQFFGPGTRLTVL.

The CDR3 nucleotides read TGTGCCAGCTCACCACCGGGGCGAGAGACCCAGTACTTC. Amino acid sequence: CASSPPGRETQYF. The chain couples TRBV18 to TRBJ2-5, with D tentatively TRBD1 (5 bases). Per the germline V gene, CDR1 is KGHSH and CDR2 is LQKENI. CDR3 length: 13 residues. V shed 0 bases and J shed 4 bases, with 6 bases lying between them. The entire variable domain, with the rest obtained from reference TRBV18 and TRBJ2-5, is as follows: NAGVMQNPRHLVRRRGQEARLRCSPMKGHSHVYWYRQLPEEGLKFMVYLQKENIIDESGMPKERFSAEFPKEGPSILRIQQVVRGDSAAYFCASSPPGRETQYFGPGTRLLVL.

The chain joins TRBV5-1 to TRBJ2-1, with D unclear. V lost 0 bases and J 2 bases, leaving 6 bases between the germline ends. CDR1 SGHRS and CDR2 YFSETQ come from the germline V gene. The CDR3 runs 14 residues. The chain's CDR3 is CASSLGGPYNEQFF. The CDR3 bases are TGCGCCAGCAGCTTGGGGGGTCCCTACAATGAGCAGTTCTTC.

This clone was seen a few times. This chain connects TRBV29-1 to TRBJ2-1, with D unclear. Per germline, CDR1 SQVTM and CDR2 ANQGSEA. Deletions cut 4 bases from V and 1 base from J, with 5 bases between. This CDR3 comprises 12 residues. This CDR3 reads CSVAVSYNEQFF. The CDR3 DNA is TGCAGCGTTGCTGTGTCCTACAATGAGCAGTTCTTC.

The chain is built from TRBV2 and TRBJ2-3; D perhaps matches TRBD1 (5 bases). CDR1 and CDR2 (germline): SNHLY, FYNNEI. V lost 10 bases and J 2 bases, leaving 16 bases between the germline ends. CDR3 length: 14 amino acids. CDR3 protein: CATKKGPITDTQYF. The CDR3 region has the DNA TGTGCCACCAAAAAGGGGCCGATCACAGATACGCAGTATTTT.

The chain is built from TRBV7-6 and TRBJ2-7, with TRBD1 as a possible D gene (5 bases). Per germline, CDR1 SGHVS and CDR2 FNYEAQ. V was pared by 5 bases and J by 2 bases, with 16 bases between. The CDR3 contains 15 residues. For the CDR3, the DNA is TGTGCCAGCAGCCCCAAGGTTGGGGCAGCCTACGAGCAGTACTTC. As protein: CASSPKVGAAYEQYF. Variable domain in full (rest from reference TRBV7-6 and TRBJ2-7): GAGVSQSPRYKVTKRGQDVALRCDPISGHVSLYWYRQALGQGPEFLTYFNYEAQQDKSGLPNDRFSAERPEGSISTLTIQRTEQRDSAMYRCASSPKVGAAYEQYFGPGTRLTVT.

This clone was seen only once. CDR3 bases: TGTGCCAGCAGCTTAGAGCCCCCTTGGCAGCTTAACGACTATGGCTACACCTTC. Protein: CASSLEPPWQLNDYGYTF. This sequence joins TRBV7-2 and TRBJ1-2; D call uncertain. CDR1 is SGHTA and CDR2 is FQGNSA in the germline V gene. This CDR3 has 18 residues. Trimming removed 1 base at V and 3 bases at J, with 21 bases between.

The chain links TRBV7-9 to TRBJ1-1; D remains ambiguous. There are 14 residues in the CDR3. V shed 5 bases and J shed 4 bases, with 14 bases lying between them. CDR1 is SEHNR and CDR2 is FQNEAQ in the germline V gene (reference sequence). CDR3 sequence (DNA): TGTGCCAGCAGCCCGTACGGGGTACCCACTGAAGCTTTCTTT. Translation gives CASSPYGVPTEAFF.

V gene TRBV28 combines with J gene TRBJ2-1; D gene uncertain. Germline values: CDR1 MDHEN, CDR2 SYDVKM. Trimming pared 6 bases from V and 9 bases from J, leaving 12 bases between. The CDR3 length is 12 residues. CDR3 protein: CASRAERIEQFF. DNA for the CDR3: TGTGCCAGCAGAGCAGAGCGTATTGAGCAGTTCTTC. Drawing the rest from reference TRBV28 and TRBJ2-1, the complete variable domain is DVKVTQSSRYLVKRTGEKVFLECVQDMDHENMFWYRQDPGLGLRLIYFSYDVKMKEKGDIPEGYSVSREKKERFSLILESASTNQTSMYLCASRAERIEQFFGPGTRLTVL.